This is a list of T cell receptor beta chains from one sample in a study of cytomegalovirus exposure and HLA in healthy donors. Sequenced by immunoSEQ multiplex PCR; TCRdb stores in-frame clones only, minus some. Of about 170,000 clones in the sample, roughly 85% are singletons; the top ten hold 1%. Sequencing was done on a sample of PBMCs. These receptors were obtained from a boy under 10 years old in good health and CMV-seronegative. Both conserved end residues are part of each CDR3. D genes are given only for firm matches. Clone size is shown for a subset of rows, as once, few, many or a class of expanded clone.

TGTGCCAGCAGTTTATGGGCTGCTACGTACCAAGAGACCCAGTACTTC CASSLWAATYQETQYF . . TRBJ2-5 TRBV27 16
TGTGCCAGCAGTGATAGCAATGGTCACTATGGCTACACCTTC CASSDSNGHYGYTF . . TRBJ1-2 TRBV2 14
TGTGCCAGCAGCCCTACAGGGGGTCCCAAAAACATTCAGTACTTC CASSPTGGPKNIQYF TRBD1 . TRBJ2-4 TRBV28 15
TGCGCCAGCAGCCAAGATTGTACGAACAGGCCCTGCACAGATACGCAGTATTTT CASSQDCTNRPCTDTQYF . . TRBJ2-3 TRBV4-1 18
TGTGCCACCAGCACAGGACTAGCGGGGGTTGAGACCCAGTACTTC CATSTGLAGVETQYF TRBD2 . TRBJ2-5 TRBV15 15
TGTGCCAGCGGTCGACTAGCGGGGATAGAGACCCAGTACTTC CASGRLAGIETQYF TRBD2 . TRBJ2-5 TRBV25-1 14
TGTGCCAGCAGTTACGGGACAGGGAATCAGCCCCAGCATTTT CASSYGTGNQPQHF TRBD1 . TRBJ1-5 TRBV6-6 14
TGTGCCAGCAGTTTCGAGCCGGGTTCGGGTGAGCAGTACTTC CASSFEPGSGEQYF . . TRBJ2-7 TRBV27 14
TGTGCCAGCAGTGGACACCTCGGTAGCACTGAAGCTTTCTTT CASSGHLGSTEAFF . . TRBJ1-1 TRBV2 14
TGTGCCAGCAGTGGTCTTTGGGCAGGGTTCCACTTT CASSGLWAGFHF . . TRBJ1-6 TRBV2 12
TGTGCCAGTAGTATAGCTGACAGGGTGGGTGAGCAGTTCTTC CASSIADRVGEQFF TRBD1 . TRBJ2-1 TRBV19 14
TGTGCCACCAGCAGAGAACAGGGGGGCACAGATACGCAGTATTTT CATSREQGGTDTQYF TRBD1 . TRBJ2-3 TRBV15 15
TGTGCCAGTAGTGCTTGGGCAGGGGTGTCGGGGGAGACCCAGTACTTC CASSAWAGVSGETQYF . . TRBJ2-5 TRBV19 16
TGTGCCCTGCGGCAAAGGGGTAACACCGGGGAGCTGTTTTTT CALRQRGNTGELFF . . TRBJ2-2 TRBV10-3 14
TGTGCCAGCAGTGAAGGCAGCGGAAACTACGAGCAGTACTTC CASSEGSGNYEQYF . . TRBJ2-7 TRBV2 14
TGTGCCAGCCAAAGAGAAACAGATACGCAGTATTTT CASQRETDTQYF . once TRBJ2-3 TRBV6-6 12
TGTGCCAGCAGTTCGAGGTACCGGGACAGGGCCTACGAGCAGTACTTC CASSSRYRDRAYEQYF TRBD1 . TRBJ2-7 TRBV27 16
TGTGCCAGTAGTACAGGACTAGCGGGGACAAACACCGGGGAGCTGTTTTTT CASSTGLAGTNTGELFF TRBD2 . TRBJ2-2 TRBV19 17
TGTGCCAGCAGCTTGTTGGCTAGCGGGGCCAATGAGCAGTTCTTC CASSLLASGANEQFF TRBD2 . TRBJ2-1 TRBV5-4 15
TGCGCCAGCAGCCAAGAATTAGGGGACACTGTACGACAGCATTTT CASSQELGDTVRQHF . . TRBJ1-5 TRBV4-1 15
TGTGCCAGCAGGGAGGACAGGGGGCCCACCGGGGAGCTGTTTTTT CASREDRGPTGELFF TRBD1 once TRBJ2-2 TRBV25-1 15
TGTGCCAGCAGTTACTCCGGGGACAGGGGACAGCCCCAGCATTTT CASSYSGDRGQPQHF TRBD1 few TRBJ1-5 TRBV6-6 15
TGTGCCAGCAGTCCGGCCGGGGGGAGGGCCAATCAGCCCCAGCATTTT CASSPAGGRANQPQHF . few TRBJ1-5 TRBV28 16
TGCGCCAGCAGTGAACCGGGACAGGGGAACATTCAGTACTTC CASSEPGQGNIQYF TRBD1 . TRBJ2-4 TRBV10-2 14
TGCGCCAGCAGCCAAGACTTAGTTTGGGAGACCCAGTACTTC CASSQDLVWETQYF . . TRBJ2-5 TRBV4-1 14
TGTGCCAGCAGTTTAGGAAGGAGAGGGAATGAGCAGTTCTTC CASSLGRRGNEQFF . . TRBJ2-1 TRBV27 14
TGTGCCAGCAGCTTAGGGGCAGGGGGCCGGACAGATACGCAGTATTTT CASSLGAGGRTDTQYF TRBD1 . TRBJ2-3 TRBV7-4 16
TGCGCCAGCAGCTCCCACACTAGCGGGGGAAGTAATGAGCAGTTCTTC CASSSHTSGGSNEQFF TRBD2 . TRBJ2-1 TRBV5-1 16
TGTGCCAGCAGTGAACCCGGGACAGGGGGTCGGGGGTACTTC CASSEPGTGGRGYF TRBD1 . TRBJ2-7 TRBV25-1 14
TGTGCCAGCAGTCCCCCAGGGAAAGGCCAGCCCCAGCATTTT CASSPPGKGQPQHF . once TRBJ1-5 TRBV7-9 14
TGTGCCAGCACCAACAGGTCCACCGGGGAGCTGTTTTTT CASTNRSTGELFF . . TRBJ2-2 TRBV6-4 13
TGCGCCAGCAGTGTGGCGCGCGGAAGAGCGAATGAGCAGTTCTTC CASSVARGRANEQFF . . TRBJ2-1 TRBV10-2 15
TGTGCCAGCTCCCCCGGTAGCGGGAGCCAAGAGACCCAGTACTTC CASSPGSGSQETQYF TRBD2 . TRBJ2-5 TRBV18 15
TGTGCCAGTAGTTCACCGGGGACAGGGGATAATTCACCCCTCCACTTT CASSSPGTGDNSPLHF TRBD1 . TRBJ1-6 TRBV19 16
TGTGCCAGCAGCTTAGAGACAGGGAGTTCACCCCTCCACTTT CASSLETGSSPLHF TRBD1 . TRBJ1-6 TRBV5-6 14
TGTGCCAGCAGCTTAGCCGGGTATGAAAAACTGTTTTTT CASSLAGYEKLFF . . TRBJ1-4 TRBV7-9 13
TGCGCCAGCACCCCGGGTGGTAGCAATCAGCCCCAGCATTTT CASTPGGSNQPQHF . . TRBJ1-5 TRBV10-2 14
TGTGCCAGCAGCTTGCGACTGAGCTCCTACGAGCAGTACTTC CASSLRLSSYEQYF . . TRBJ2-7 TRBV7-6 14
TGTGCCAGCAGCAAAAAACAGGTCCCCACAAGTTTT CASSKKQVPTSF . . TRBJ1-3 TRBV7-2 12
TGTGCCAGTAGTATGCAAGGCACAGATACGCAATATTTT CASSMQGTDTQYF . . TRBJ2-3 TRBV19 13